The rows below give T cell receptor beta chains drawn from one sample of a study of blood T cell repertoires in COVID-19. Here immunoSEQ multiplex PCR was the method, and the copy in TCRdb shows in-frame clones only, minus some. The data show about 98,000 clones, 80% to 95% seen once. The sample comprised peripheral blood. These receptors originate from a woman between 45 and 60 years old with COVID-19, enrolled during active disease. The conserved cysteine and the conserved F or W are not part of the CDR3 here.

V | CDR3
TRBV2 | ASTDIDYSSYNEQF
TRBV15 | ATSRGGWNTEAF
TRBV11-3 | ASSLKEEAF
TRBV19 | ASGRTGENLRGNTIY
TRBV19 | ASSITLAGANTGELF
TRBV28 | ASSPPGFKDEQF
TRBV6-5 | ASSYSPGVGANVLT
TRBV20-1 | SGGDEAF
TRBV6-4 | ASSVDRVTGELF
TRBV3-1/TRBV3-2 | ASSQDNRANGELF
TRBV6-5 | ASSRQAGTKNIQY
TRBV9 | ASGARSYNEQF
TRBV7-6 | ASSSLAGGPYNEQF
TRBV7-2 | ASSSRTSGVTDTQY
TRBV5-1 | ASSFRGSQETQY
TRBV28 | ASSLRYSNEKLF
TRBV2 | ASSEYQGYGYT
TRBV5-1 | ASSSGQDGSPLH
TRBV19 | ASSMGVGGTEAF
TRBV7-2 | ASSLEMSFSSPLH
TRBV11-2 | ASSLGWRDRDEKLF
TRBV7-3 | ASSHRQGGELF
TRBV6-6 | ASSHQVVDRESGELF
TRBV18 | ASSPDQGWDTEAF
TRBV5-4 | ASSPPFAGGQPDTQY
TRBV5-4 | ASSSGVAAYNEQF
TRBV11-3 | ASSLGPQNTGELF
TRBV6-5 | ASTKSSGIQPQH
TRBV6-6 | ASIFGGASSGNTIY
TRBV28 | ASSLSRGTEAF
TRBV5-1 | ASSLAGTAVETQY
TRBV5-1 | ASSLGERISTEAF
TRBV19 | ASSIGTINEQF
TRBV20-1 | SASGPGYT
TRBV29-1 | SVEQGEETQY
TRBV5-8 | ASSQGQGGGYT
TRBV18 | ASSPDGLNEKLF
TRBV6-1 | ASSEGGGHSNQPQH
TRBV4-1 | ASSQGFGGANSPLH
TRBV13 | ASSLGLRFEAEAYNEQF
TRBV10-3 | AIRRVQGVNTEAF
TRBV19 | ASSPRTSGAPPSYEQY
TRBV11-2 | ASIALPAGAA
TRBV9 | ASSVSGQGDPMGGYT
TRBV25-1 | ASMAGGYTDTQY
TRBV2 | ASSGTGGGTEAF
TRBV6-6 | ASSTQGINSPLH
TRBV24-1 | ATSVVGATNTGELF
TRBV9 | ASSLSAINYGYT
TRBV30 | AWSQGLGTEAF
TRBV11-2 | ASSTTRGGRGYNEQF
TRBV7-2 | ASSLARGTEAF
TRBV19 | ASRLGQFSYEQY
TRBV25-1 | ASSELGGSTDTQY
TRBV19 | ASSPIPGTGGRNGYT